This is a list of T cell receptor beta chains from one sample in a study of shared clonotypes between healthy human individuals. Profiled with immunoSEQ multiplex PCR; TCRdb holds only in-frame clones, not every one. The profile shows around 2,000,000 clones, 93% of them singletons. Sequenced input: naive CD8+ T cells from PBMCs. The receptors originated from a man aged 18 to 30 in good health. Some clones in this sample may be carry-over from other donors' samples. Each CDR3 is given with its conserved first and last residue. The order of the fields is J gene, V gene, clone size, D gene, CDR3 DNA, CDR3 protein. A D gene is named only where the DNA matches it firmly. Only some rows state a clone size, as once, few, many or a class for expanded clones.

>TRBJ2-3|TRBV4-1|NA|NA
TGCGCCAGCAGCCAAGGGTGGTCATCAGATACGCAGTATTTT
CASSQGWSSDTQYF
>TRBJ2-7|TRBV6-5|NA|TRBD2
TGTGCCAGCAGTTACTCGGCGGGAGGGGGTAACGAGCAGTACTTC
CASSYSAGGGNEQYF
>TRBJ1-1|TRBV5-1|NA|TRBD1
TGCGCCAGCAGTACGACAGGGGGCACTGAAGCTTTCTTT
CASSTTGGTEAFF
>TRBJ1-5|TRBV4-3|NA|NA
TGCGCCAGCAGCCAAGATCCCGACACACAGCCCCAGCATTTT
CASSQDPDTQPQHF
>TRBJ1-1|TRBV9|NA|NA
TGTGCCAGCAGCGTAGTACAGGGCATGAACACTGAAGCTTTCTTT
CASSVVQGMNTEAFF
>TRBJ2-3|TRBV7-9|NA|TRBD2
TGTGCCAGCAGCCCACTTGTCCTAGCGGGAGGGCCCTCCGCAGATACGCAGTATTTT
CASSPLVLAGGPSADTQYF
>TRBJ2-1|TRBV7-9|NA|NA
TGTGCCAGCAGCTTTGGTAGCGCTCTGATCTACAATGAGCAGTTCTTC
CASSFGSALIYNEQFF
>TRBJ1-3|TRBV27|NA|NA
TGTGCCAGCAGTTCCTTTGGAGGGGGAAACACCATATATTTT
CASSSFGGGNTIYF
>TRBJ1-4|TRBV10-3|NA|NA
TGTGCCATCAGTGAGGGTCAGGCCGGGGGTAATGAAAAACTGTTTTTT
CAISEGQAGGNEKLFF
>TRBJ1-3|TRBV7-9|NA|NA
TGTGCCAGCCGATCTGGAAACACCATATATTTT
CASRSGNTIYF
>TRBJ1-5|TRBV19|NA|NA
TGTGCCAGTAGCGCGCAGAGTCAGCCCCAGCATTTT
CASSAQSQPQHF
>TRBJ2-2|TRBV15|NA|NA
TGTGCCACCAGCGCCAGCGACCACCGAGGCGAATCCTTCTTAGTCGACGGGGAGCTGTTTTTT
CATSASDHRGESFLVDGELFF
>TRBJ2-7|TRBV7-9|NA|NA
TGTGCCAGCAGCATAGCAGTCCACGAGCAGTACTTC
CASSIAVHEQYF
>TRBJ2-7|TRBV7-9|NA|TRBD2
TGTGCCAGCAGCTTGAGCGGGAGGGCGAAGTACTTC
CASSLSGRAKYF
>TRBJ2-7|TRBV9|NA|NA
TGTGCCAGCAGGCTCCCCGGGACTCCAGATTACGAGCAGTACTTC
CASRLPGTPDYEQYF
>TRBJ2-1|TRBV2|NA|NA
TGTGCCAGCAACCCCAGGTTGTACGGGGCGGTTTACAATGAGCAGTTCTTC
CASNPRLYGAVYNEQFF
>TRBJ2-7|TRBV27|NA|NA
TGTGCCAGAGCACCGACAGGTCCTATCTACGAGCAGTACTTC
CARAPTGPIYEQYF
>TRBJ1-2|TRBV9|NA|NA
TGTGCCAGCAGCGTACAATGGGACTATGGCTACACCTTC
CASSVQWDYGYTF
>TRBJ2-2|TRBV7-9|NA|NA
TGTGCCAGCAGCTTATCACCCCGGTCCGGGGAGCTGTTTTTT
CASSLSPRSGELFF
>TRBJ2-1|TRBV7-9|NA|TRBD2
TGTGCCAGCCCGGGACTAGCGGGAGAGCAGTTCTTC
CASPGLAGEQFF
>TRBJ2-1|TRBV5-6|NA|NA
TGTGCCAGCAGCTCCGGGCGTAGCTTCAATGAGCAGTTCTTC
CASSSGRSFNEQFF
>TRBJ1-5|TRBV7-6|NA|NA
TGTGCCAGCAGCTTAGGTTTGGGGGGACGCAATCAGCCCCAGCATTTT
CASSLGLGGRNQPQHF
>TRBJ1-1|TRBV7-2|NA|NA
TGTGCCAGCAGCTTAGAATATGGCATAGGGACTGAAGCTTTCTTT
CASSLEYGIGTEAFF
>TRBJ2-1|TRBV7-3|NA|NA
TGTGCCAGCAGCTCCCGTCAAGACTCCTACAATGAGCAGTTCTTC
CASSSRQDSYNEQFF
>TRBJ2-2|TRBV4-1|NA|TRBD2
TGCGCCAGCAGGTTAGCGGGAGACTCCGGGGAGCTGTTTTTT
CASRLAGDSGELFF
>TRBJ2-7|TRBV28|NA|NA
TGTGCCAGCAGTTTACCTAAGGGACTTCTCTTTACCTACGAGCAGTACTTC
CASSLPKGLLFTYEQYF
>TRBJ1-1|TRBV4-3|NA|NA
TGCGCCAGCAGCCACCTCGGGACTGAAGCTTTCTTT
CASSHLGTEAFF
>TRBJ2-5|TRBV5-6|NA|TRBD1
TGTGCCAGCAGCACCGGGACAGGGGGCATGAAGACCCAGTACTTC
CASSTGTGGMKTQYF
>TRBJ1-5|TRBV2|NA|NA
TGTGCCAGCAGGGTTGAATGGGGGCCCCAGCATTTT
CASRVEWGPQHF
>TRBJ2-2|TRBV12-5|NA|TRBD1
TGTGCTAGTGGTTTGGGACAGGGGGACACCGGGGAGCTGTTTTTT
CASGLGQGDTGELFF
>TRBJ2-7|TRBV4-1|NA|NA
TGCGCCAGCAGCCCCCGGGGCGGCTACGAGCAGTACTTC
CASSPRGGYEQYF
>TRBJ2-7|TRBV6-5|NA|NA
TGTGCCAGCAGGGACACCCGGTCCTGGGAGCAGTACTTC
CASRDTRSWEQYF
>TRBJ2-3|TRBV13|NA|NA
TGTGCCAGCAGCTTGCTAGCAGGGGATACGCAGTATTTT
CASSLLAGDTQYF
>TRBJ1-1|TRBV27|NA|NA
TGTGCCAGCAGCGGGCTTGAGAACACTGAAGCTTTCTTT
CASSGLENTEAFF
>TRBJ2-3|TRBV11-3|NA|TRBD2
TGTGCCAGCAGCTTAGGTAGCGGGACAAAAAGGACAGATACGCAGTATTTT
CASSLGSGTKRTDTQYF
>TRBJ2-7|TRBV9|NA|NA
TGTGCCAGCAGCGGATCTAGCTCCTACGAGCAGTACTTC
CASSGSSSYEQYF
>TRBJ2-3|TRBV7-9|NA|NA
TGTGCCAGCAGCTTTTCGGGACTCAACACAGATACGCAGTATTTT
CASSFSGLNTDTQYF
>TRBJ1-5|TRBV10-3|NA|NA
TGTGCCATCAGTGACAGTGGCAATCAGCCCCAGCATTTT
CAISDSGNQPQHF
>TRBJ2-1|TRBV11-2|NA|NA
TGTGCCAGCAGGTATGAATCAAGCTCCTACAATGAGCAGTTCTTC
CASRYESSSYNEQFF
>TRBJ2-3|TRBV6-1|NA|TRBD1
TGTGCCAGCAGTGATGGGACAGGTAAAGTCACAGATACGCAGTATTTT
CASSDGTGKVTDTQYF
>TRBJ2-1|TRBV27|NA|TRBD1
TGTGCCAGCTACGGACAGGGGGTATCATACAATGAGCAGTTCTTC
CASYGQGVSYNEQFF
>TRBJ2-2|TRBV4-3|NA|NA
TGCGCCAGCAGCCAAGATGTAGGGGGTAACACCGGGGAGCTGTTTTTT
CASSQDVGGNTGELFF
>TRBJ2-1|TRBV27|NA|NA
TGTGCCAGCAGTCTTAGCCTGAGCTCCTACAATGAGCAGTTCTTC
CASSLSLSSYNEQFF
>TRBJ1-1|TRBV25-1|NA|NA
TGTGCCAGCAGTGAAGGGGCGATGAACACTGAAGCTTTCTTT
CASSEGAMNTEAFF
>TRBJ2-1|TRBV4-1|NA|TRBD1
TGCGCCAGCAGCCAAGCAGACAGGGATGAGCAGTTCTTC
CASSQADRDEQFF
>TRBJ1-2|TRBV4-1|NA|NA
TGCGCCAGCAGCCAAGATCGTAGATCAGGCTTCTATGGCTACACCTTC
CASSQDRRSGFYGYTF
>TRBJ2-2|TRBV2|NA|TRBD1
TGTGCCAGCAGGACCCGGACAGGGGGCCCCACGAACACCGGGGAGCTGTTTTTT
CASRTRTGGPTNTGELFF
>TRBJ2-2|TRBV27|NA|NA
TGTGCCAGCAGCCTTAACCCCGGGCCGCGGGAGCTGTTTTTT
CASSLNPGPRELFF
>TRBJ1-1|TRBV28|NA|TRBD1
TGTGCCATCCAGGGGACAGTAGTCACTGAAGCTTTCTTT
CAIQGTVVTEAFF
>TRBJ2-5|TRBV27|NA|NA
TGTGCCAGCAGTTTACTGGGGTCAGAGACCCAGTACTTC
CASSLLGSETQYF
>TRBJ1-5|TRBV6-1|NA|NA
TGTGCCAGCAGTGTTTGGGGAGCAGGCAATCAGCCCCAGCATTTT
CASSVWGAGNQPQHF
>TRBJ2-3|TRBV9|NA|NA
TGTGCCAGCAGCGTTCTCTCAGATACGCAGTATTTT
CASSVLSDTQYF
>TRBJ2-2|TRBV7-9|NA|TRBD1
TGTGCCAGCAGCCCTAGGGACAGGGTCACCGGGGAGCTGTTTTTT
CASSPRDRVTGELFF
>TRBJ1-2|TRBV27|NA|NA
TGTGCCAGCAGCCAAGGGTGGGGGGGCTATGGCTACACCTTC
CASSQGWGGYGYTF
>TRBJ2-2|TRBV30|NA|TRBD1
TGTGCCTGGAGCCACCCGGGACAGGGGGTAACCGGGGAGCTGTTTTTT
CAWSHPGQGVTGELFF
>TRBJ1-1|TRBV19|NA|NA
TGTGCCACCGCAGTTGGGGGCGAAGCTTTCTTT
CATAVGGEAFF
>TRBJ2-7|TRBV11-2|NA|NA
TGTGCCAGCAGCTCACTCGGCCCCGGCGGGAACTACGAGCAGTACTTC
CASSSLGPGGNYEQYF
>TRBJ2-1|TRBV27|NA|TRBD2
TGTGCCAGCGGATTTCTAGCGGAAGCCTACAATGAGCAGTTCTTC
CASGFLAEAYNEQFF
>TRBJ2-1|TRBV7-9|once|NA
TGTGCCAGCAGCCTACAGAACTCAAACTCCTACAATGAGCAGTTCTTC
CASSLQNSNSYNEQFF
>TRBJ1-3|TRBV7-9|NA|NA
TGTGCCAGCAGCCTGTTAGACTCTGGAAACACCATATATTTT
CASSLLDSGNTIYF